Sequencing of this T cell receptor (beta chain) was carried out in a study of vaccination effects on CD4 cells after COVID-19. Whole-study context: Sampling of two convalescent patients took place 16 days and one week prior to vaccination. PBMC were cultured at some 2.1 million per well with 8 to 10 IU/ml IL-2 and about 9.2 ug/ml peptides.

TCRdb's copy holds only in-frame clones and misses some; the assay was immunoSEQ multiplex PCR. The profile shows more than 60,000 clones, just over 70% of them singletons. With 4 bases removed from V and 4 bases from J, the gap between germline ends came to 11 bases. Germline values: CDR1 SGHNT, CDR2 YYREEE (reference sequence). The CDR3 is 13 amino acids. Concerning this clone itself: Its antigen remains unknown.

Culture proceeded for about ten days, and CD4+ T cells were then isolated. On day 3 and again on day 7, half the medium was replaced with IL-2 medium. This chain connects TRBV5-4 to TRBJ1-2; maybe TRBD1 (5 bases). This specimen was CD4+ T cells from PBMCs cultured without peptide, taken before COVID-19 vaccination. The TCR sequence derives from a human donor who had a prior SARS-CoV-2 infection. CDR3 region: CASSPGLGYGYTF. The CDR3 coding sequence is TGTGCCAGCAGCCCAGGGTTGGGCTATGGCTACACCTTC.